This TCR beta chain was sequenced during a study of cytomegalovirus exposure and HLA in healthy donors. Note on this clone: What it recognizes is unknown.

The study ran its PCR with 60 Vbeta and 13 Jbeta primers. The protocol was immunoSEQ multiplex PCR, while the TCRdb copy is restricted to in-frame clones and leaves out a portion. This sample has approximately 190,000 clones; more than 70% occur once, and the top ten carry less than 2%. This CDR3 is built from 17 residues. Whole-study findings and limits: An Asian-associated ancestry cluster reportedly showed fewer N-insertions than the approximately 670-donor mean in a later analysis. Accurate prediction of most subjects' HLA-A and HLA-B alleles from TCR beta sequences was reported. Rates of TCR association differed by HLA locus in a later analysis, with DRB1 highest and HLA-C lowest. Some highly shared sequence variants likely arose as a pipeline artifact.

Material for sequencing was PBMCs. This rearrangement joins TRBV1 to TRBJ2-7; TRBD2, the table's D call, was not compared with the DNA. TRBV1 has pseudogene status. The TCR sequence derives from a man between 35 and 55 years old in good health and CMV-seropositive. In nucleotides, the CDR3 is TGCACCAGCAGCCATCAATGGCGGGGAGCGGAGTCCTACGAGCAGTACTTC. Translation gives CTSSHQWRGAESYEQYF.